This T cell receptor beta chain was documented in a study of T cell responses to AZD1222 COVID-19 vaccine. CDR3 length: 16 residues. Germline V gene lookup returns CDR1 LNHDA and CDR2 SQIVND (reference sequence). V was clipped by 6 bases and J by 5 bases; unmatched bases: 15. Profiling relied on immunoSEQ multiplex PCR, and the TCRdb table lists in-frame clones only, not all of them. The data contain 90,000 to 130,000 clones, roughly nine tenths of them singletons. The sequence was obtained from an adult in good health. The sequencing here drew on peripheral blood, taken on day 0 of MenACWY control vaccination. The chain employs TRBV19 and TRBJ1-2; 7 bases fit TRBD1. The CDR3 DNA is TGTGCCAGTAGAACTGGCGGGACAGCCGACCTATATGGCTACACCTTC. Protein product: CASRTGGTADLYGYTF.